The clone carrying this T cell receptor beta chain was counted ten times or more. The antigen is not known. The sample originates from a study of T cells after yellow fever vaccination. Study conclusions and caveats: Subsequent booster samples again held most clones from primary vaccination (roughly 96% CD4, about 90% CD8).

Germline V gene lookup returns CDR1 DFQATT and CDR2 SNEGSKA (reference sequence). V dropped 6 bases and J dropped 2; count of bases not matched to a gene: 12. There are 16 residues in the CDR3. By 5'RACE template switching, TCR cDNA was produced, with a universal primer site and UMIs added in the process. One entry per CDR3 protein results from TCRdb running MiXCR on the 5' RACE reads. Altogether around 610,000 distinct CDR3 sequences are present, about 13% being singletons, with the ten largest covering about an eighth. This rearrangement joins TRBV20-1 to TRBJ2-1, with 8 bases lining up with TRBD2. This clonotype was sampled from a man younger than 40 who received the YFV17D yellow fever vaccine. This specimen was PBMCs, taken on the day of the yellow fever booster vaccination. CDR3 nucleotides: TGCAGTGCGCCCGAGGCGGCGCGGGGGGCCTACAATGAGCAGTTCTTC. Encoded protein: CSAPEAARGAYNEQFF.